This T cell receptor (beta chain) was captured in a study of early T cells in non-severe SARS-CoV-2 infection. At the level of the study: RNA in bulk from unsorted whole blood was sequenced, and chains were unpaired.

Germline V gene lookup returns CDR1 LNHNV and CDR2 YYDKDF (reference sequence). Losses at the gene ends were 5 bases for V and 2 bases for J; bases not matched to a gene: 9. The CDR3 sequence is 16 residues long. Broader study findings: Anti-spike CD8 specificities were favored by VDJdb matching, whose results missed private and CD4 specificities.

Individual cDNA molecules were tagged with unique molecular identifiers, the study reported. TCRdb used MiXCR to reprocess the 5' RACE reads, holding one entry per CDR3 protein. The sample yields 55,000 to 70,000 distinct CDR3 sequences, 10% to 15% seen once. This clonotype has a handful of counts. Its cognate antigen is unknown. The chain combines TRBV15 with TRBJ2-3; 8 positions agree with TRBD2. Specimen: whole blood. This clonotype was sampled from an adult who was a healthcare worker with PCR-confirmed SARS-CoV-2 infection or an uninfected control (not recorded which). The CDR3 protein is CATSSGLAEDTDTQYF. The CDR3 nucleotides are TGTGCCACCAGCTCAGGACTAGCCGAGGACACAGATACGCAGTATTTT. Full variable domain (missing parts from reference TRBV15 and TRBJ2-3): DAMVIQNPRYQVTQFGKPVTLSCSQTLNHNVMYWYQQKSSQAPKLLFHYYDKDFNNEADTPDNFQSRRPNTSFCFLDIRSPGLGDTAMYLCATSSGLAEDTDTQYFGPGTRLTVL.